This TCR beta chain was documented in a study of response to subunit inactivated influenza vaccine. This clonotype showed up just a few times. The CDR3 has 17 residues. Trimming cost V 4 bases and J 1 base, with 17 bases left between them. Germline assignment: CDR1 KGHSH and CDR2 LQKENI. TCRdb re-analysed the RT-PCR reads in MiXCR, keeping a single row per CDR3 protein. The table lists around 480,000 distinct CDR3 sequences, 10% to 11% of them singletons, with more than 10% in the top ten. The sequences come from PBMCs from blood, collected roughly 45 days after vaccination. The origin of this receptor is a man between 45 and 60 years old who received an inactivated influenza vaccine. The chain is built from TRBV18 and TRBJ1-5, with D hard to call. CDR3 coding DNA: TGTGCCAGCTCACGTGAAGGGTCGTGGTCGAGCAATCAGCCCCAGCATTTT. It translates to CASSREGSWSSNQPQHF. The full variable domain, rest sourced from reference TRBV18 and TRBJ1-5, is NAGVMQNPRHLVRRRGQEARLRCSPMKGHSHVYWYRQLPEEGLKFMVYLQKENIIDESGMPKERFSAEFPKEGPSILRIQQVVRGDSAAYFCASSREGSWSSNQPQHFGDGTRLSIL.